This T cell receptor (beta chain) stems from a study of shared clonotypes between healthy human individuals. Comments on this clone: Its antigen is not known. This CDR3 is also generated by other DNA sequences in the sample.

Overall study findings and caveats: Rarefaction gave evidence that sorted-subset sequencing remained incomplete despite large depth. When compared with the clonotypes that were shared by all four sorted-subset donors, the non-shared clonotypes turned out to have lower generation probabilities.

Germline CDR1 is SGHRS and CDR2 is YFSETQ. The V and J ends lost 1 base and 2 bases, in that order; junction bases with no gene match: 3. The CDR3 has 16 amino acids. The table came from immunoSEQ multiplex PCR; TCRdb's copy has only in-frame clones and leaves some out. The sample holds about 2.5 million clones, about nine tenths seen once. J is TRBJ2-1 and V is TRBV5-1, with TRBD2 identical over 10 bases. This TCR derives from a young man in good health. Some clones in this sample may be carry-over from other donors' samples. Sequencing was done on a sample of naive CD4+ T cells from PBMCs. As for subset: CD45RA+ positively selected. The CDR3 sequence: CASSLIAGGTYNEQFF. CDR3 sequence (DNA): TGCGCCAGCAGCTTGATAGCGGGAGGAACCTACAATGAGCAGTTCTTC.